This T cell receptor (beta chain) is drawn from a study of shared clonotypes between healthy human individuals. Study-level findings and limits: The study found roughly 5% of naive CD4 clonotypes shared across a few donors.

The authors split each subset's genomic DNA evenly across several immunoSEQ plates. Method: immunoSEQ multiplex PCR; TCRdb's copy keeps in-frame clones and lacks some. The data show around 510,000 clones, 90% to 97% seen once. A word on this clone: Its antigen remains unidentified.

This CDR3 is 14 amino acids long. In germline, CDR1 is LGHNT, CDR2 FRNRAP. V was pared by 0 bases and J by 7 bases, with 3 bases of the junction left unmatched. The sequence came from a woman younger than 45 in good health. The V and J genes are TRBV12-5 and TRBJ1-5, with TRBD1 identical over 7 bases. Source material: naive CD4+ T cells sorted from blood. Indicated subset: CD45RA+ positively selected. The CDR3 region has the DNA TGTGCTAGTGGTTTGGTGACAGGGAGGCAGCCCCAGCATTTT. It translates to CASGLVTGRQPQHF.